The rows below give T cell receptor beta chains drawn from one sample of a study of T-cell reconstitution after alpha-beta-depleted transplantation in children. A single record per CDR3 protein comes from TCRdb applying MiXCR to the PCR reads. This sample has roughly 490,000 distinct CDR3 sequences, with roughly 11% found just once. This specimen was PBMCs, mostly from graft donor cells, taken 180 days after TCRalphabeta/CD19-depleted stem cell transplant. These TCRs come from a female patient aged 2-15 years who had a stem cell transplant for aplastic anemia, so the T cells may come from the graft donor. The CDR3 runs from the conserved cysteine through the conserved F or W. Each record gives: J gene, V gene, D gene, clone size, CDR3 protein, CDR3 DNA. A D gene is named only where the DNA matches it firmly. Expanded clones are given a class, and other clones once, few, many or no size at all.

j_call: TRBJ2-7; v_call: TRBV7-9; d_call: .; clone_size: many; cdr3_aa: CASSLSHGGGEQYF; cdr3_nt: TGTGCCAGCAGCTTATCCCACGGGGGAGGCGAGCAGTACTTC
j_call: TRBJ1-1; v_call: TRBV5-1; d_call: TRBD1; clone_size: .; cdr3_aa: CASRPEQGPTEAFF; cdr3_nt: TGCGCCAGCAGACCCGAACAGGGGCCCACTGAAGCTTTCTTT
j_call: TRBJ2-7; v_call: TRBV10-3; d_call: .; clone_size: few; cdr3_aa: CAARGAYEQYF; cdr3_nt: TGTGCCGCAAGGGGGGCCTACGAGCAGTACTTC
j_call: TRBJ2-1; v_call: TRBV7-9; d_call: TRBD2; clone_size: few; cdr3_aa: CASSPSGRAHNEQFF; cdr3_nt: TGTGCCAGCAGCCCAAGCGGGAGGGCCCACAATGAGCAGTTCTTC
j_call: TRBJ2-1; v_call: TRBV9; d_call: .; clone_size: few; cdr3_aa: CASSVRSDSSRGNEQFF; cdr3_nt: TGTGCCAGCAGCGTACGATCGGACTCGTCTCGGGGGAATGAGCAGTTCTTC
j_call: TRBJ2-5; v_call: TRBV29-1; d_call: .; clone_size: .; cdr3_aa: CSVSRARPQETQYF; cdr3_nt: TGCAGCGTTTCAAGGGCCCGTCCCCAAGAGACCCAGTACTTC
j_call: TRBJ2-1; v_call: TRBV28; d_call: TRBD1; clone_size: many; cdr3_aa: CASSPTGVGYNEQFF; cdr3_nt: TGTGCCAGCAGTCCCACAGGGGTGGGCTACAATGAGCAGTTCTTC
j_call: TRBJ2-7; v_call: TRBV6-5; d_call: .; clone_size: few; cdr3_aa: CASSYLPASTYEQYF; cdr3_nt: TGTGCCAGCAGTTACTTGCCCGCCAGCACCTACGAGCAGTACTTC
j_call: TRBJ2-1; v_call: TRBV6-6; d_call: .; clone_size: .; cdr3_aa: CASSFSPVRALTYNEQFF; cdr3_nt: TGTGCCAGCAGTTTTAGTCCTGTGCGGGCATTAACCTACAATGAGCAGTTCTTC
j_call: TRBJ2-2; v_call: TRBV15; d_call: .; clone_size: many; cdr3_aa: CATSTQANTGELFF; cdr3_nt: TGTGCCACCAGCACTCAGGCGAACACCGGGGAGCTGTTTTTT
j_call: TRBJ2-7; v_call: TRBV7-2; d_call: .; clone_size: many; cdr3_aa: CASTQGGDTPLREQYF; cdr3_nt: TGTGCCAGCACCCAAGGGGGGGACACCCCTCTGCGTGAGCAGTACTTC
j_call: TRBJ2-5; v_call: TRBV5-1; d_call: .; clone_size: many; cdr3_aa: CASSSWQGSDQETQYF; cdr3_nt: TGCGCCAGCAGCAGCTGGCAGGGATCTGACCAAGAGACCCAGTACTTC
j_call: TRBJ2-4; v_call: TRBV7-9; d_call: .; clone_size: .; cdr3_aa: CASSLWQTLAKNIQYF; cdr3_nt: TGTGCCAGCAGCTTATGGCAGACCTTAGCCAAAAACATTCAGTACTTC
j_call: TRBJ2-1; v_call: TRBV6-2/TRBV6-3; d_call: TRBD2; clone_size: few; cdr3_aa: CAVLLAGYNEQFF; cdr3_nt: TGTGCCGTATTACTAGCGGGCTACAATGAGCAGTTCTTC
j_call: TRBJ2-7; v_call: TRBV7-6; d_call: .; clone_size: .; cdr3_aa: CASSHRAGREWNEQYF; cdr3_nt: TGTGCCAGCAGCCATAGGGCGGGACGGGAGTGGAACGAGCAGTACTTC
j_call: TRBJ1-1; v_call: TRBV20-1; d_call: .; clone_size: few; cdr3_aa: CSARGTEVEAFF; cdr3_nt: TGCAGTGCTAGAGGGACAGAGGTTGAAGCTTTCTTT